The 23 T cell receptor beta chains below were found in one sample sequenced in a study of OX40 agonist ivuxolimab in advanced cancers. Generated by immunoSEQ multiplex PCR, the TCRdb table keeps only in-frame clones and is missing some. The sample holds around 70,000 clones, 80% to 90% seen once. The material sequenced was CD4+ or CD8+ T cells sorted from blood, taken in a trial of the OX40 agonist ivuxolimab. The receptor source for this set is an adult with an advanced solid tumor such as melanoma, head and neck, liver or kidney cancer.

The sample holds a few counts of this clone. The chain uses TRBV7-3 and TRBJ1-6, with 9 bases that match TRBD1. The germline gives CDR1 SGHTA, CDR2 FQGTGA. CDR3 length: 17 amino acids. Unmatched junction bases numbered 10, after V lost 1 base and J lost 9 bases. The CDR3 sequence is CASSLNPPTGGGSPLHF. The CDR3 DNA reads TGTGCCAGCAGCTTAAATCCCCCGACAGGGGGTGGTTCACCCCTCCACTTT.

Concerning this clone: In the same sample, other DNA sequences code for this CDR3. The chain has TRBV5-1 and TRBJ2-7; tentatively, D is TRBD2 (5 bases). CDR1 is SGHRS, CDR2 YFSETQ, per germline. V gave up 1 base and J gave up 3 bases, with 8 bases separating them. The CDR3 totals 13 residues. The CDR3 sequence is CASSLPGLYEQYF. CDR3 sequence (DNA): TGCGCCAGCAGCTTGCCCGGACTCTACGAGCAGTACTTC.

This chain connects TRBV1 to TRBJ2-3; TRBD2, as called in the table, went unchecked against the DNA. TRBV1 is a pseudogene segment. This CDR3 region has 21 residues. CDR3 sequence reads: CTSSQDTPETGGPVGTDTQYF. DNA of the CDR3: TGCACCAGCAGCCAAGATACCCCAGAGACGGGGGGGCCAGTAGGCACAGATACGCAGTATTTT.

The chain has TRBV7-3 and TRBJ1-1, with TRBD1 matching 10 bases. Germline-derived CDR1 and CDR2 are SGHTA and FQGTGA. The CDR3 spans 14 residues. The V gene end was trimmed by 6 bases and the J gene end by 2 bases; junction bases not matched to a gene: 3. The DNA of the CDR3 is TGTGCCAGCAGACGGGACAGGGGTAACACTGAAGCTTTCTTT. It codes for CASRRDRGNTEAFF.

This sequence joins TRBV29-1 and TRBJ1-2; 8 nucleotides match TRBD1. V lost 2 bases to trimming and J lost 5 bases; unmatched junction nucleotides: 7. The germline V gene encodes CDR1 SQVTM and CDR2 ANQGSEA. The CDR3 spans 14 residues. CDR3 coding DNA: TGCAGCGTTGAACCCAGGACAGGGATTTATGGCTACACCTTC. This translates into CSVEPRTGIYGYTF.

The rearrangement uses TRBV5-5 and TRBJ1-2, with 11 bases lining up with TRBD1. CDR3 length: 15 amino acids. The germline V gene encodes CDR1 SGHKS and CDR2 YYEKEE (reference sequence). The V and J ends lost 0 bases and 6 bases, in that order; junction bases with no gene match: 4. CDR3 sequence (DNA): TGTGCCAGCAGCTTGGAAAGGGACAGGGGGAATGGCTACACCTTC. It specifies CASSLERDRGNGYTF.

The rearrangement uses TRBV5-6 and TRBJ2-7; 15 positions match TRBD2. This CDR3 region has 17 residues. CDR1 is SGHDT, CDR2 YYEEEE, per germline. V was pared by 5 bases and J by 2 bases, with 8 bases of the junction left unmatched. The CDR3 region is CASSVGLAGGYAYEQYF. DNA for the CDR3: TGTGCCAGCAGTGTGGGACTAGCGGGAGGATACGCCTACGAGCAGTACTTC.

In DNA, the CDR3 is TGCGCCAGCAGCTTTACCACAGCGGGGGCCTCCTACAATGAGCAGTTCTTC. It codes for CASSFTTAGASYNEQFF. The J gene is TRBJ2-1, the V gene TRBV5-1, with 8 bases identical to TRBD2. Trimming at V came to 2 bases and at J to 0 bases, leaving 7 bases not matched to a gene. Germline V gene data show CDR1 as SGHRS and CDR2 as YFSETQ. This CDR3 region has 17 residues.

This CDR3 reads CASSPRTSKFTGELFF. In DNA form, the CDR3 reads TGTGCCAGCAGCCCCCGGACTAGCAAATTCACCGGGGAGCTGTTTTTT. The chain recombines TRBV7-3 with TRBJ2-2; 8 positions match TRBD2. J was trimmed by 4 bases and V by 5 bases; bases with no gene match: 9. The CDR3 extends over 16 amino acids. Per the germline V gene, CDR1 is SGHTA and CDR2 is FQGTGA.

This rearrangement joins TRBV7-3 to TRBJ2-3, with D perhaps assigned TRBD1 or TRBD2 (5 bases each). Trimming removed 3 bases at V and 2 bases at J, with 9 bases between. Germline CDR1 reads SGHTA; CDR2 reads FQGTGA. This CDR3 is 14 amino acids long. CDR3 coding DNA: TGTGCCAGCAGCTTCCAGGGAGCCACAGATACGCAGTATTTT. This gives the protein CASSFQGATDTQYF.

DNA for the CDR3: TGTGCCAGCAGTTTAAGCGGACTAGCGGGACGCTTAGCCAAAAACATTCAGTACTTC. Amino acid sequence: CASSLSGLAGRLAKNIQYF. V and J are TRBV27 and TRBJ2-4, with TRBD2 matching 12 bases. Trimming cost V 2 bases and J 0 bases; bases outside gene matches: 8. This CDR3 comprises 19 residues. Per the germline V gene, CDR1 is MNHEY and CDR2 is SMNVEV (reference sequence).

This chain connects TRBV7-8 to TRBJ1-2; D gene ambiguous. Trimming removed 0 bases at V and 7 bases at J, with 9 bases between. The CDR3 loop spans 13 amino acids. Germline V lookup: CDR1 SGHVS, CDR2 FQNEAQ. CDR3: CASSLALSRGYTF. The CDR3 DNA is TGTGCCAGCAGCTTAGCGCTCTCCCGTGGCTACACCTTC.

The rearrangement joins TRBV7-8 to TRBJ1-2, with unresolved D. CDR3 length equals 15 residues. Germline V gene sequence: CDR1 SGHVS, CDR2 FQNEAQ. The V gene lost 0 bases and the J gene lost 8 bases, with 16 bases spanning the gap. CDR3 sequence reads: CASSLARLGLGGYTF. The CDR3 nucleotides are TGTGCCAGCAGCTTAGCCAGATTAGGGTTAGGGGGCTACACCTTC.

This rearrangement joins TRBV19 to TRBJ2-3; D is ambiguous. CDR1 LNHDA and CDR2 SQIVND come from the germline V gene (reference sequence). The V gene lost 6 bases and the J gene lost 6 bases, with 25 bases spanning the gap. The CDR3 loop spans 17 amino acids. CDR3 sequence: CASSPNRPGRPVDTQYF. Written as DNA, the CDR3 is TGTGCCAGTAGCCCAAATAGGCCGGGCCGACCAGTTGATACGCAGTATTTT.

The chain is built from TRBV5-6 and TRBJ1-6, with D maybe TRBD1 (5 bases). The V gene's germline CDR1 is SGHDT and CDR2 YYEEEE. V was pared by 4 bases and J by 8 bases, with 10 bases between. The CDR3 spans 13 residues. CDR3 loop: CASSPGADSPLHF. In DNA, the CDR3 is TGTGCCAGCAGCCCCGGGGCGGATTCACCCCTCCACTTT. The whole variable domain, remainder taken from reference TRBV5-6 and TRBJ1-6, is DAGVTQSPTHLIKTRGQQVTLRCSPKSGHDTVSWYQQALGQGPQFIFQYYEEEERQRGNFPDRFSGHQFPNYSSELNVNALLLGDSALYLCASSPGADSPLHFGNGTRLTVT.

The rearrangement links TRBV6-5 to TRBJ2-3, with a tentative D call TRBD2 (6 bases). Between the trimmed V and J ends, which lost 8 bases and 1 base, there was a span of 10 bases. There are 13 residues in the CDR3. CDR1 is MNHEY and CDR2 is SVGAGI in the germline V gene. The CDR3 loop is CASCPSGTDTQYF. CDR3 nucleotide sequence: TGTGCCAGCTGCCCTAGCGGCACAGATACGCAGTATTTT.

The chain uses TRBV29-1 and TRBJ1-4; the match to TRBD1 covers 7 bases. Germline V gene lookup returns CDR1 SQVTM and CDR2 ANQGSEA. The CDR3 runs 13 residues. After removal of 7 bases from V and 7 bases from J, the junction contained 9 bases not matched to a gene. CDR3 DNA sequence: TGCAGCGGGTACAGGGGAGTAGGTGAAAAACTGTTTTTT. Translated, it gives CSGYRGVGEKLFF.

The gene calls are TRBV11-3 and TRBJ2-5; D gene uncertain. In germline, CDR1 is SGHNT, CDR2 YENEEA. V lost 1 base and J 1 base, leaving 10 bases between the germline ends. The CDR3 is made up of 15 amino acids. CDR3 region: CASSLARRLQETQYF. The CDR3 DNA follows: TGTGCCAGCAGCTTAGCGCGGCGCCTCCAAGAGACCCAGTACTTC.

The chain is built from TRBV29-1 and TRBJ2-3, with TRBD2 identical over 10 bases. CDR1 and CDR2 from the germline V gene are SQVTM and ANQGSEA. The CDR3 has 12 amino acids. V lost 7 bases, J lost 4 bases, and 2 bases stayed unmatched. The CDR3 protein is CSATSGADTQYF. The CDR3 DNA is TGCAGCGCTACTAGCGGGGCAGATACGCAGTATTTT.

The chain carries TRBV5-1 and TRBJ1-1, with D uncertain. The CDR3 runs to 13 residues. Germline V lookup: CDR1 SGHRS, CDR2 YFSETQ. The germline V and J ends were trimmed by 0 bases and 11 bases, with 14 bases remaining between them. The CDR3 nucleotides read TGCGCCAGCAGCTTGGGACAATCTAATGCGGCTTTCTTT. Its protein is CASSLGQSNAAFF.

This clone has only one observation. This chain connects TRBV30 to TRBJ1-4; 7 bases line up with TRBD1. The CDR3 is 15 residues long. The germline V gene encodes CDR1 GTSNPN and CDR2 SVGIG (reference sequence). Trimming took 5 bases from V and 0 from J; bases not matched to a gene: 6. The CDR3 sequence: CAWAGGGSTNEKLFF. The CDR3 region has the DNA TGTGCCTGGGCAGGGGGAGGCTCAACTAATGAAAAACTGTTTTTT.

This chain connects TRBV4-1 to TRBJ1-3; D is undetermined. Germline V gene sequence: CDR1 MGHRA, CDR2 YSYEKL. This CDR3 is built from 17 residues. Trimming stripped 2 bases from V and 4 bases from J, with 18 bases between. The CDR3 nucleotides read TGCGCCAGCAGCCAACGTCGTGGAGAGCCCTCAGGAAACACCATATATTTT. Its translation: CASSQRRGEPSGNTIYF.

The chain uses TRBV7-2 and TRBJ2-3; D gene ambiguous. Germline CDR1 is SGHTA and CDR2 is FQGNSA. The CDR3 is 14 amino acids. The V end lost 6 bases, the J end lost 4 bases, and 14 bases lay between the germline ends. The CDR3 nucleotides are TGTGCCAGCAGGAGATGGGGTGGAGCAGATACGCAGTATTTT. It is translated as CASRRWGGADTQYF.